These 17 T cell receptor beta chains were all obtained from the same sample, sequenced in a study of PD-L1 blockade in urothelial cancer (dated by TCRdb to about 2017). Receptor amplification or capture employed the immunoSEQ multiplex PCR assay. Not all clones reach the TCRdb copy of this immuneACCESS table, which keeps in-frame sequences only. Checked studies attribute under half of the gap to unresolved V genes and leave the rest unexplained. The sample data list fewer than 2,000 clones, and around 37% of these were observed just once. Clones ranked in the top ten supply 8% to 13% of the sample. According to the study, the label for this sample's time point signals: pretreatment tumor sample. The sequencing here drew on tumor tissue, taken before atezolizumab (anti-PD-L1) treatment. The receptors originated from a man aged 50-60 years with urothelial cancer.

This rearrangement joins TRBV28 to TRBJ2-1, with D perhaps matching TRBD2 (6 bases). V lost 1 base and J 5 bases, leaving 9 bases between the germline ends. Per germline, CDR1 MDHEN and CDR2 SYDVKM. CDR3 length equals 14 residues. CDR3 DNA: TGTGCCAGCAGTTTATTAACTAGCCACAATGAGCAGTTCTTC. Residues: CASSLLTSHNEQFF.

J is TRBJ1-4 and V is TRBV6-7; TRBD1 matches 8 bases. TRBV6-7 is classed as an ORF, of uncertain function. J lost 2 bases, V lost 9 bases, and 5 bases had no gene match. The CDR3 loop spans 14 amino acids. In DNA form, the CDR3 reads TGTGCCAGTACAGGGGGTGTGACTAATGAAAAACTGTTTTTT. Its translation: CASTGGVTNEKLFF.

This clone is categorized as medium-sized. V gene TRBV6-8 combines with J gene TRBJ2-3; weak D call: TRBD2 (5 bases). Trimming stripped 4 bases from V and 5 bases from J, with 16 bases between. Germline CDR1 is MNHGY and CDR2 is SAAAGT. The CDR3 has 15 amino acids. The CDR3 loop reads CASSSPGRSGDTQYF. The DNA of the CDR3 is TGTGCCAGCAGTTCACCGGGAAGGTCTGGAGATACGCAGTATTTT.

The chain joins TRBV19 to TRBJ1-5, with 7 bases matching TRBD1. Germline loops: CDR1 LNHDA, CDR2 SQIVND (reference sequence). The CDR3 length is 13 residues. Trimming cost V 7 bases and J 2 bases; bases outside gene matches: 2. The CDR3 is CASNGQGNQPQHF. In nucleotides, the CDR3 is TGTGCCAGTAACGGACAGGGCAATCAGCCCCAGCATTTT.

This clone is judged large. This chain connects TRBV11-3 to TRBJ2-1, with 9 bases identical to TRBD1. The length of the CDR3 is 15 residues. J gave up 8 bases and V 2 bases, and 7 bases lay outside the gene matches. From germline, CDR1 is SGHNT and CDR2 YENEEA. The CDR3 DNA is TGTGCCAGCAGCTTAAGGGGACAGGGAACCCATGAGCAGTTCTTC. It yields the protein CASSLRGQGTHEQFF. The whole variable domain, filled in from reference TRBV11-3 and TRBJ2-1, reads EAGVVQSPRYKIIEKKQPVAFWCNPISGHNTLYWYLQNLGQGPELLIRYENEEAVDDSQLPKDRFSAERLKGVDSTLKIQPAELGDSAVYLCASSLRGQGTHEQFFGPGTRLTVL.

The genes are TRBV18 and TRBJ1-3; no firm D call. The length of the CDR3 is 15 residues. CDR1 is KGHSH, CDR2 LQKENI, per germline. Trimming took 3 bases from V and 8 from J, leaving 17 bases between them. Here the CDR3 DNA reads TGTGCCAGCTCACCTGTCCCGGCAGACACCCACACCATATATTTT. It codes for CASSPVPADTHTIYF. The variable domain in full, with the rest retrieved from reference TRBV18 and TRBJ1-3, is NAGVMQNPRHLVRRRGQEARLRCSPMKGHSHVYWYRQLPEEGLKFMVYLQKENIIDESGMPKERFSAEFPKEGPSILRIQQVVRGDSAAYFCASSPVPADTHTIYFGEGSWLTVV.

This clone was observed a few times. The J gene is TRBJ1-1, the V gene TRBV6-4, with D unclear. The CDR3 length is 11 residues. V dropped 6 bases and J dropped 7 bases, with 9 bases sitting between them. CDR1 and CDR2 (germline): MRHNA, SNTAGT. The CDR3 nucleotides read TGTGCCAGCAGCTCCCGGAATGAAGCTTTCTTT. Its translation is CASSSRNEAFF.

This clone was picked up a small number of times. The genes are TRBV11-3 and TRBJ1-3, with 8 bases that match TRBD1. The CDR3 spans 15 residues. The V gene's germline CDR1 is SGHNT and CDR2 YENEEA. J was trimmed by 4 bases and V by 4 bases; bases with no gene match: 6. The CDR3 nucleotides read TGTGCCAGCAGCTCGCAAGGACAGGGAGGAAACACCATATATTTT. This encodes CASSSQGQGGNTIYF.

In nucleotides, the CDR3 is TGTGCCAGCAGCTCCCGGGCTAGCGGGAGGGCCTATGAGCAGTTCTTC. Residues: CASSSRASGRAYEQFF. The chain has TRBV6-8 and TRBJ2-1, with 12 bases lining up with TRBD2. The germline V gene encodes CDR1 MNHGY and CDR2 SAAAGT. V lost 6 bases to trimming and J lost 8 bases; unmatched junction nucleotides: 11. The CDR3 has 16 residues.

V usage is TRBV13 and J usage is TRBJ2-7, with 10 bases identical to TRBD2. CDR1 is PRHDT, CDR2 FYEKMQ, per germline (reference sequence). This CDR3 region has 17 residues. The J segment lost 9 bases and the V segment lost 0 bases, leaving 14 bases of the junction unmatched. CDR3 in amino acids: CASSLGPRLAGEGRQYF. DNA of the CDR3: TGTGCCAGCAGCTTAGGCCCACGGCTAGCGGGAGAAGGCCGGCAGTACTTC.

This clone rates as medium-sized. The chain couples TRBV9 to TRBJ2-3; D remains ambiguous. This CDR3 comprises 14 residues. Per the germline V gene, CDR1 is SGDLS and CDR2 is YYNGEE. Between the trimmed V and J ends, which lost 0 bases and 2 bases, there was a span of 7 bases. CDR3 nucleotide sequence: TGTGCCAGCAGCGTAGCCCCCCACACAGATACGCAGTATTTT. This sequence encodes CASSVAPHTDTQYF.

This chain joins TRBV12-5 and TRBJ2-2; TRBD2 matches 12 bases. The CDR3 spans 15 residues. Germline CDR1 reads LGHNT; CDR2 reads FRNRAP. The CDR3 DNA is TGTGCCAGCAACCCGGGACTAGCGGGTCCCGGGGAGCTGTTTTTT. Residues: CASNPGLAGPGELFF. Full variable domain (outside the CDR3, taken from reference TRBV12-5 and TRBJ2-2): DARVTQTPRHKVTEMGQEVTMRCQPILGHNTVFWYRQTMMQGLELLAYFRNRAPLDDSGMPKDRFSAEMPDATLATLKIQPSEPRDSAVYFCASNPGLAGPGELFFGEGSRLTVL.

In its sample, this clone ranks as medium-sized. This chain links TRBV6-8 with TRBJ1-1; TRBD1 agrees at 8 bases. Germline-derived CDR1 and CDR2 are MNHGY and SAAAGT. The CDR3 is 14 residues long. V dropped 7 bases and J dropped 2; count of bases not matched to a gene: 6. CDR3 bases: TGTGCCAGCACTTGGGACAGGACAAACACTGAAGCTTTCTTT. Residues: CASTWDRTNTEAFF.

CDR3 sequence (DNA): TGCAGCGTTGTCGTCCAGTCCCACACCATATATTTT. It translates to CSVVVQSHTIYF. The rearrangement uses TRBV29-1 and TRBJ1-3; D is unclear. V shed 4 bases and J shed 8 bases, with 12 bases lying between them. This CDR3 has 12 residues. Germline assignment: CDR1 SQVTM and CDR2 ANQGSEA.

This clone has only one observation. The rearrangement links TRBV5-1 to TRBJ1-1; D perhaps matches TRBD1 (6 bases). Germline CDR1 is SGHRS and CDR2 is YFSETQ. The CDR3 contains 16 residues. The germline V and J ends were trimmed by 4 bases and 6 bases, with 22 bases remaining between them. The CDR3 nucleotides read TGCGCCAGCAGCACCGTCTTACAGGGTTTAAGGGCTGAAGCTTTCTTT. Translating gives CASSTVLQGLRAEAFF.

This chain uses TRBV7-4 with TRBJ1-6, with 7 bases aligning to TRBD1. The CDR3 extends over 14 amino acids. V lost 5 bases and J lost 8; bases outside the gene matches: 6. The germline V gene has CDR1 SGHVT and CDR2 SQSDAQ. The CDR3 protein is CASSEGADYSPLHF. As DNA, the CDR3 is TGTGCCAGCAGCGAGGGGGCGGATTATTCACCCCTCCACTTT.

By proportion, this clone is large. The genes are TRBV9 and TRBJ2-3, with unresolved D. V lost 0 bases to trimming and J lost 4 bases, with 9 bases between them. Germline assignment: CDR1 SGDLS and CDR2 YYNGEE. CDR3 length: 14 amino acids. The CDR3 sequence: CASSVDSWADTQYF. The CDR3 bases are TGTGCCAGCAGCGTAGATAGCTGGGCAGATACGCAGTATTTT.